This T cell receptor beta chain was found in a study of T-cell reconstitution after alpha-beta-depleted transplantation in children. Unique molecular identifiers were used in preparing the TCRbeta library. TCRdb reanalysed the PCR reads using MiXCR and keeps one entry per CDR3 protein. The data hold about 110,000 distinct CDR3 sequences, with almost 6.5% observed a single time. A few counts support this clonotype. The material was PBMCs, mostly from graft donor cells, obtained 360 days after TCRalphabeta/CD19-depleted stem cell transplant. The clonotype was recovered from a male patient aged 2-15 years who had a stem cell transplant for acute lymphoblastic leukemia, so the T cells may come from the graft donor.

DNA for the CDR3: TGTGCCAGCAGCTTGAGCGGGGGCCCCGGAGAGGGTGAGCAGTACTTC. Its protein product is CASSLSGGPGEGEQYF. This sequence joins TRBV7-8 and TRBJ2-7; the match to TRBD2 covers 8 bases. There are 16 residues in the CDR3. Losses at the gene ends were 3 bases for V and 7 bases for J; bases not matched to a gene: 14. The germline V gene has CDR1 SGHVS and CDR2 FQNEAQ.